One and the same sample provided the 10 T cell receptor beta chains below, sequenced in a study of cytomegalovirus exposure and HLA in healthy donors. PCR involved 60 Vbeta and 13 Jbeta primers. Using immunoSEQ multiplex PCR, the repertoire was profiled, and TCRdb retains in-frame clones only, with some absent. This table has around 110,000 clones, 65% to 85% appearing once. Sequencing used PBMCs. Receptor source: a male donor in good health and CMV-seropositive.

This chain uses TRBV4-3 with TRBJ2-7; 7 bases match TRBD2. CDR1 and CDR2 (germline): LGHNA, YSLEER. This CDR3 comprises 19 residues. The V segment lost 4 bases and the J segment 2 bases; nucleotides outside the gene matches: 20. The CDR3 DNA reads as TGCGCCAGCAGCCGCCGAACTAAAAACCCTAGGACTAGGCCCTACGAGCAGTACTTC. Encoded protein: CASSRRTKNPRTRPYEQYF.

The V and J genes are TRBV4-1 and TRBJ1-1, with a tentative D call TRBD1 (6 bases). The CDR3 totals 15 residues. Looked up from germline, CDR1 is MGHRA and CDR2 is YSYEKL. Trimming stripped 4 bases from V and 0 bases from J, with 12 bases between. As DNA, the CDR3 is TGCGCCAGCAGCCGACCGACAGGCTTGAACACTGAAGCTTTCTTT. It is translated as CASSRPTGLNTEAFF.

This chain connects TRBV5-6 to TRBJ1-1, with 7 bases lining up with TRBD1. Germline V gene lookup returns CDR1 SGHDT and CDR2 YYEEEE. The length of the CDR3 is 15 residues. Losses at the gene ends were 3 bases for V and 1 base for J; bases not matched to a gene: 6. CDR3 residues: CASSSPTGPNTEAFF. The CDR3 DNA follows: TGTGCCAGCAGCTCGCCGACAGGGCCGAACACTGAAGCTTTCTTT.

The CDR3 region has the DNA TGTGCCAGCAGCCAAACCGGGACAGGGTGGGCAACTAATGAAAAACTGTTTTTT. Encoded protein: CASSQTGTGWATNEKLFF. This sequence joins TRBV28 and TRBJ1-4; 9 nucleotides agree with TRBD1. This CDR3 region has 18 residues. V dropped 6 bases and J dropped 0; count of bases not matched to a gene: 11. The germline CDR1 and CDR2 sequences are MDHEN and SYDVKM.

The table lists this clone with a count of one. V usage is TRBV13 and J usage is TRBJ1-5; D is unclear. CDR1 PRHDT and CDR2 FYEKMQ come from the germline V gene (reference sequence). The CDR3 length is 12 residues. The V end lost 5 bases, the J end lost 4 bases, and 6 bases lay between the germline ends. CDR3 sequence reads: CASSNQNQPQHF. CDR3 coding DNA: TGTGCCAGCAGCAACCAGAATCAGCCCCAGCATTTT.

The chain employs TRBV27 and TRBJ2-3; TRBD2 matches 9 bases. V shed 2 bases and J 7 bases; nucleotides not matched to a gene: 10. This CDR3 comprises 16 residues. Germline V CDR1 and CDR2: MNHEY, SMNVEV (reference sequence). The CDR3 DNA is TGTGCCAGCAGTTTAAGTCCCCAGACTAGCGGTAATACGCAGTATTTT. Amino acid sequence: CASSLSPQTSGNTQYF.

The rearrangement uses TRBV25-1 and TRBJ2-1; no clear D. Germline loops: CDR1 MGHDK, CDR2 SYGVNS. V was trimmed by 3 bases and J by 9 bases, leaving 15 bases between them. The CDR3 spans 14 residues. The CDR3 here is CASSDQLLGGEQFF. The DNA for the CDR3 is TGTGCCAGCAGTGATCAACTACTTGGCGGTGAGCAGTTCTTC.

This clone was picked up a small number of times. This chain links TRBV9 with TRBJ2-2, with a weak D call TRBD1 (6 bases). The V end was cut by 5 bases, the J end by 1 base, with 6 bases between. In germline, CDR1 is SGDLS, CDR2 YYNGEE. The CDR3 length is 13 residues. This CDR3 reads CASRQGNTGELFF. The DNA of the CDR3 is TGTGCCAGCAGACAGGGGAACACCGGGGAGCTGTTTTTT.

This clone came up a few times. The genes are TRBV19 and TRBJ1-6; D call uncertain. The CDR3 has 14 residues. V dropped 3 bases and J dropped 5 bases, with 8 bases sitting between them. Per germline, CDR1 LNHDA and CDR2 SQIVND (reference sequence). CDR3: CASSIGQNNSPLHF. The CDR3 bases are TGTGCCAGTAGTATTGGGCAGAATAATTCACCCCTCCACTTT.

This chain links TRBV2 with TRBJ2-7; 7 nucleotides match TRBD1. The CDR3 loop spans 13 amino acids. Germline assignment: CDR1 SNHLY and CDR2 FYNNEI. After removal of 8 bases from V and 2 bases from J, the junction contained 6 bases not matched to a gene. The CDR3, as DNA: TGTGCCAGCCTACGGGACAGAGCCTACGAGCAGTACTTC. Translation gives CASLRDRAYEQYF.